This T cell receptor beta chain was sequenced for a study of Ad26.COV2.S vaccination and SARS-CoV-2 variants. Study results and caveats: Spike-specific TCR breadth was greater in vaccine than placebo recipients. It was found that vaccine and placebo recipients had similar non-spike TCR breadth. TCR breadth and depth analyses may have underestimated total T cell responses.

Using immunoSEQ multiplex PCR, the repertoire was profiled, and TCRdb retains in-frame clones only, with some absent. The profile shows about 350,000 clones, around 90% of them singletons. The treatment here: over 15 received Ad26.COV2.S at low or high dose, single or two shots; a few received placebo; per-sample allocation not given. Vaccine and placebo recipients were sampled on day 63 after the first injection. An 18-55-year-old adult in Boston served as donor. This CDR3 is built from 14 residues. Per the germline V gene, CDR1 is KGHSH and CDR2 is LQKENI. Trimming took off 1 base at V and 4 bases at J, with 10 bases between the two ends. A note on this clone: The antigen is unknown.

The source is a person aged 18-65 years who received the Ad26.COV2.S COVID-19 vaccine or a placebo. Sequences were derived from peripheral blood, sampled in a trial of Ad26.COV2.S vaccine versus placebo. The chain links TRBV18 to TRBJ2-5; unclear D gene. In DNA form, the CDR3 reads TGTGCCAGCTCACCACAGTCCGGCTTAGAGACCCAGTACTTC. The encoded protein is CASSPQSGLETQYF.